This T cell receptor beta chain is from a study of post-analysis software for immune sequencing data. Study details: Secondary progressive, relapsing-remitting and progressive-relapsing multiple sclerosis were among the included disease courses.

Concerning this clonotype: Its target is unknown.

Tagging with unique molecular identifiers was a feature of the TCR beta cDNA libraries. From the PCR reads, TCRdb called clonotypes with MiXCR, one entry per CDR3 protein. The table lists about 800,000 distinct CDR3 sequences, approximately 30% of them singletons. Findings and limits, study-wide: Among 4 or 5 TRBV segments more frequent in patients than controls were TRBV5-6, TRBV5-1 and TRBV20-1. In multiple sclerosis, normalized Chao1 diversity was significantly below that of controls. F-measure co-clustering was strong for batch-matched samples.

Germline CDR1 reads SEHNR; CDR2 reads FQNEAQ (reference sequence). Trimming took 1 base from V and 7 from J, leaving 4 bases between them. CDR3 length: 11 amino acids. The rearrangement joins TRBV7-9 to TRBJ2-5; D ambiguous. Source material: blood. This TCR came from a girl aged 5 to 17 with multiple sclerosis. DNA of the CDR3: TGTGCCAGCAGCTTAGACTGGACCCAGTACTTC. This gives the protein CASSLDWTQYF.